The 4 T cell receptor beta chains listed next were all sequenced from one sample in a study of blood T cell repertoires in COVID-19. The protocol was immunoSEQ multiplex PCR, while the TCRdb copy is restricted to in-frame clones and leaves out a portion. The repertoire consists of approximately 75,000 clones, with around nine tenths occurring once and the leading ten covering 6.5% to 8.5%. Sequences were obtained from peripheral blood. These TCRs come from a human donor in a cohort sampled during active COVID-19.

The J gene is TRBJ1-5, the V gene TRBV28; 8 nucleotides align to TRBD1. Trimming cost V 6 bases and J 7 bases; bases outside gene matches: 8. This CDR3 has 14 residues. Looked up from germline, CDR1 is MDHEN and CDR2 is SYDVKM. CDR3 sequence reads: CASSYGTGVQPQHF. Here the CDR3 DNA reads TGTGCCAGCAGCTATGGGACAGGAGTCCAGCCCCAGCATTTT.

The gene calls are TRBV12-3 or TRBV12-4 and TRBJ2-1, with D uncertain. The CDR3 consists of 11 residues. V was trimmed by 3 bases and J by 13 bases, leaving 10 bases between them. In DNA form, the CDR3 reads TGTGCCAGCAGTTTTGGCTCCCAACAGTTCTTC. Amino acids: CASSFGSQQFF.

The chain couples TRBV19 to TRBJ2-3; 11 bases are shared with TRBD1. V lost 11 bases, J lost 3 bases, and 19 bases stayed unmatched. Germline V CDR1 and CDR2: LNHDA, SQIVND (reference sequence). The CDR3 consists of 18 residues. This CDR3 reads CARIFRDRGTERTDTQYF. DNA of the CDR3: TGTGCCCGAATCTTCCGGGACAGGGGGACCGAACGTACAGATACGCAGTATTTT.

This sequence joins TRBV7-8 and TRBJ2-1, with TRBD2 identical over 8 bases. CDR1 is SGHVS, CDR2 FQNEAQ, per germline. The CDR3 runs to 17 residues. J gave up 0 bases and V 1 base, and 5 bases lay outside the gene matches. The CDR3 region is CASSLVGSGASYNEQFF. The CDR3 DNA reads TGTGCCAGCAGCTTAGTTGGTAGCGGGGCCTCCTACAATGAGCAGTTCTTC.